This TCR beta chain is drawn from a study of shared clonotypes between healthy human individuals (dated by TCRdb to 2019 to 2021). With regard to the full study: A few men and two women, aged 18 to 49 years, made up the cohort. For each donor, CD4 naive and CD4 memory were each run on three plates, CD8 naive on two plates, and CD8 memory on one plate. The study deeply sequenced blood TCR repertoires of about 5 healthy adults to estimate repertoire size and the extent of clonotype sharing between individuals. Libraries were prepared and TCR repertoires were sequenced by different laboratories using diverse techniques, in order to increase sequencing depth and limit assay-specific biases. Per donor, leukapheresis produced somewhere between about 0.94 and 9.5 billion PBMCs.

The CDR3 sequence holds 14 residues, the cysteine and phenylalanine included. This entry keeps only the CDR3 DNA: 42 bases, framed from base 1. V lost 9 bases and J lost 3 bases; the stretch between them is 17 bases long. CDR1 and CDR2 are read off the germline V gene as ENHRY and SYGVKD. Worth noting for this clone: It has no known antigen specificity. No much larger clone is present one base from it, and per-base qualities are unavailable.

Donors were healthy HIV-negative adults with no recently reported acute infections or vaccinations. Only Caucasian adults living in Nashville, Tennessee, USA were represented among the donors. Magnetic negative selection was used to enrich CD4+ T cells, after which naive cells were positively selected on CD45RA and the negative fraction became the memory subset. After blood collection by leukapheresis, PBMCs were isolated using Ficoll-Histopaque density gradient centrifugation and then cryopreserved in the vapor phase of liquid nitrogen. Analytical flow cytometry was used to check the purity and quantity of each magnetically sorted T cell population. Genomic DNA was isolated from every sorted fraction and measured by UV absorbance on a Nanodrop 2000c. Overall study outcomes, separate from this receptor: Naive subsets generally had larger estimated clonotype richness than memory subsets did. Sampling was restricted to blood, and TCR repertoires in tissue are likely to differ from TCR repertoires in blood. Across a handful of donors, roughly 5.4% of naive CD4, approximately 4% of naive CD8, around 2.5% of memory CD4, and around 0.4% of memory CD8 clonotypes were shared. Clonotypes shared by all four sorted-subset donors showed higher generation probabilities than non-shared clonotypes. The small number of donors limited the genetic and exposure-history diversity represented. Rarefaction of sorted-subset datasets indicated incomplete sequencing despite the large sequencing depth. Based on pairwise subsampling, the degree of clonotype sharing among donors was expected to be affected by sequencing depth.

TCR CDR3 regions were amplified from genomic DNA by multiplex PCR using the deep immunoSEQ assay. Extracted genomic DNA from each cell subset was spread evenly across all wells of several immunoSEQ 96-well plates, with each plate serving as a replicate. For sorted subsets, roughly 200 ng of genomic DNA, equivalent to about 30,000 T cell genomes, went into each replicate PCR. Purified libraries were quantified with a Qubit 3.0 fluorometer, sized on a Bioanalyzer 2100, and re-quantified with the KAPA Library Quantification kit. A separate single-read 150-cycle Illumina NextSeq 550 flow cell was used to sequence each immunoSEQ 96-well plate. As for the authors' bioinformatics: The immunoSEQ output contained only junctional sequences without quality scores, so filtering could not match that applied to full-length reads. Sequences were annotated with PyIR, a Python wrapper for IgBLAST v1.9, and V/J genes and CDR3 were assigned using IMGT germline references. Reads were filtered out if the reads had weak V/J assignments (E-value above 1e-6), no CDR3, stop codons, out-of-frame junctions, or ambiguous translated residues. A V3J clonotype was defined by an identical inferred V gene, J gene, and CDR3 amino acid sequence. The percentage overlap between two repertoires was calculated by dividing the number of shared unique clonotypes by the size of the smaller repertoire. Richness of each repertoire was evaluated using RTK rarefaction, the Chao1 estimator, and Recon v2.1 estimates of unobserved clonotypes. Generation probabilities were computed with OLGA for all TCRbeta clonotypes obtained by the gDNA method from four donors. TCRdb took this table from immuneACCESS and kept in-frame rearrangements with V and J called. Such tables lack part of the clones; where checked against another copy, unresolved V genes explain under half of the gap, and the rest is unexplained. For V, J and clone size, that table is used; D and trimming come from the DNA. The sample data list a few million clones, and just under 95% of these were observed just once. Jointly, the top ten make up 0.37% of the sample.

The sequencing input was naive CD4+ T cells from PBMCs. This sample's cell subset or site label indicates: CD45RA+ positively selected. The receptor was derived from a man younger than 30 in good health. Some clones in this sample may be carry-over from other donors' samples. Recombination connected TRBV10-3 to TRBJ1-1; a tentative D match to TRBD1 spans 5 bases. The CDR3 protein sequence reads: CAIKGRGMDTEAFF. In nucleotide form, the sequence is TGTGCCATAAAGGGGAGAGGGATGGACACTGAAGCTTTCTTT.